One sample yielded the 15 T cell receptor beta chains listed below, sequenced in a study of blood T cell repertoires in COVID-19. The repertoire was sequenced with immunoSEQ multiplex PCR; TCRdb's copy has only in-frame clones and lacks some. The table lists around 280,000 clones, around four fifths of them singletons, with approximately 4.1% in the top ten. What was sequenced was peripheral blood. The source of these receptors is a woman between 50 and 59 years old with active or convalescent COVID-19.

This chain joins TRBV19 and TRBJ2-1; 9 positions agree with TRBD1. The CDR3 loop spans 17 amino acids. Germline V gives CDR1 LNHDA, CDR2 SQIVND (reference sequence). Germline trimming cut 5 bases from V and 1 base from J; bases unmatched to any gene: 9. CDR3: CASSLTGTGRSYNEQFF. The CDR3 nucleotides are TGTGCCAGTAGTCTCACCGGGACAGGGCGGTCCTACAATGAGCAGTTCTTC. The full variable domain, rest sourced from reference TRBV19 and TRBJ2-1, is DGGITQSPKYLFRKEGQNVTLSCEQNLNHDAMYWYRQDPGQGLRLIYYSQIVNDFQKGDIAEGYSVSREKKESFPLTVTSAQKNPTAFYLCASSLTGTGRSYNEQFFGPGTRLTVL.

The table lists this clone with a few counts. The genes are TRBV28 and TRBJ1-3; the match to TRBD1 covers 10 bases. Germline V CDR1 and CDR2: MDHEN, SYDVKM. V trimming: 5 bases; J trimming: 2 bases; junction bases outside the gene matches: 9. This CDR3 has 17 residues. This chain's CDR3 is CASSRQGALLTGNTIYF. The CDR3 coding sequence is TGTGCCAGCAGTCGACAGGGGGCGTTATTAACTGGAAACACCATATATTTT.

In this sample, this clone turned up a few times. V and J are TRBV19 and TRBJ1-5; no clear D. The CDR3 runs 13 residues. V lost 5 bases to trimming and J lost 5 bases, with 10 bases between them. CDR1 and CDR2 from the germline V gene are LNHDA and SQIVND (reference sequence). The CDR3 here is CASSGGGDQPQHF. The CDR3 DNA reads as TGTGCCAGTAGTGGTGGCGGGGATCAGCCCCAGCATTTT.

This chain joins TRBV3-1 (or the pseudogene TRBV3-2) and TRBJ2-3; a weak D match, TRBD2 (6 bases). In germline, CDR1 is LGHDT, CDR2 YNNKEL (reference sequence). Deletions cut 0 bases from V and 1 base from J, with 14 bases between. The CDR3 is made up of 17 amino acids. The DNA for the CDR3 is TGTGCCAGCAGCCAAGAAGATTTTACGGGAGGCACAGATACGCAGTATTTT. Its translation is CASSQEDFTGGTDTQYF.

The chain employs TRBV6-4 and TRBJ2-1; 11 bases match TRBD2. Unmatched junction bases numbered 10, after V lost 6 bases and J lost 9 bases. This CDR3 is 15 amino acids long. Germline V gene sequence: CDR1 MRHNA, CDR2 SNTAGT. The CDR3 DNA sequence: TGTGCCAGCAGCGTACTAGCGGGGGCAGAGGGTGAGCAGTTCTTC. Amino acids: CASSVLAGAEGEQFF.

The gene calls are TRBV4-1 and TRBJ1-1, with 11 bases aligning to TRBD1. This CDR3 is built from 15 residues. Germline V lookup: CDR1 MGHRA, CDR2 YSYEKL. V lost 3 bases, J lost 4 bases, and 4 bases stayed unmatched. The CDR3 bases are TGCGCCAGCAGCCAGGTGGGACAGGGGGGCACTGAAGCTTTCTTT. The encoded protein is CASSQVGQGGTEAFF.

The CDR3 reads CASSVGRDSYNEQFF. For the CDR3, the DNA is TGTGCCAGCAGTGTGGGCCGGGACTCCTACAATGAGCAGTTCTTC. This chain connects TRBV2 to TRBJ2-1; tentatively, D is TRBD2 (5 bases). CDR3 length: 15 residues. The V and J ends lost 4 bases and 0 bases respectively, with 10 bases between them. Germline V CDR1 and CDR2: SNHLY, FYNNEI. Supplemented by reference TRBV2 and TRBJ2-1, the full variable domain reads EPEVTQTPSHQVTQMGQEVILRCVPISNHLYFYWYRQILGQKVEFLVSFYNNEISEKSEIFDDQFSVERPDGSNFTLKIRSTKLEDSAMYFCASSVGRDSYNEQFFGPGTRLTVL.

The chain recombines TRBV11-3 with TRBJ2-1; 7 positions agree with TRBD2. The CDR3 has 15 amino acids. V was pared by 3 bases and J by 5 bases, with 7 bases of the junction left unmatched. The V gene's germline CDR1 is SGHNT and CDR2 YENEEA. CDR3 protein: CASSLAGVGNNEQFF. CDR3 DNA sequence: TGTGCCAGCAGCTTGGCGGGAGTGGGGAACAATGAGCAGTTCTTC.

The chain joins TRBV5-1 to TRBJ2-1; 7 bases fit TRBD2. Germline CDR1 and CDR2: SGHRS and YFSETQ. The CDR3 runs to 18 residues. Trimming at V came to 4 bases and at J to 1 base, leaving 14 bases not matched to a gene. The DNA for the CDR3 is TGCGCCAGCAGCCCTACCATGGCGGGAGCAACATCCTACAATGAGCAGTTCTTC. It yields the protein CASSPTMAGATSYNEQFF.

V is TRBV2 and J is TRBJ2-7, with D perhaps matching TRBD2 (5 bases). Germline CDR1 reads SNHLY; CDR2 reads FYNNEI. CDR3 length: 14 residues. The ends were cut back, 4 bases at V and 7 bases at J, with 17 bases in the middle. CDR3 amino acids: CASSGGRGLGEQYF. DNA of the CDR3: TGTGCCAGCAGTGGGGGTCGAGGGCTTGGGGAGCAGTACTTC.

The rearrangement links TRBV7-8 to TRBJ1-3; a weak D match, TRBD1 (6 bases). CDR3 length: 18 residues. Per germline, CDR1 SGHVS and CDR2 FQNEAQ. V dropped 1 base and J dropped 2 bases, with 18 bases sitting between them. CDR3 coding DNA: TGTGCCAGCAGCTTAGGTTATCTTCAGGGGAGAACTGGAAACACCATATATTTT. This gives the protein CASSLGYLQGRTGNTIYF. Full variable domain (missing parts from reference TRBV7-8 and TRBJ1-3): GAGVSQSPRYKVAKRGQDVALRCDPISGHVSLFWYQQALGQGPEFLTYFQNEAQLDKSGLPSDRFFAERPEGSVSTLKIQRTQQEDSAVYLCASSLGYLQGRTGNTIYFGEGSWLTVV.

The table lists this clone with a few counts. This chain connects TRBV28 to TRBJ1-2; TRBD1 matches at 8 bases. CDR1 is MDHEN, CDR2 SYDVKM, per germline. The CDR3 totals 15 residues. V lost 8 bases and J lost 0; bases outside the gene matches: 8. CDR3 in DNA: TGTGCCAGCGGGGGCAGGGGGCAGTCTAACTATGGCTACACCTTC. Translated: CASGGRGQSNYGYTF.

This chain connects TRBV5-1 to TRBJ2-7, with D perhaps TRBD2 (6 bases). Germline-derived CDR1 and CDR2 are SGHRS and YFSETQ. The CDR3 runs 15 residues. Trimming cost V 2 bases and J 2 bases, with 14 bases left between them. As DNA, the CDR3 is TGCGCCAGCAGCTTAGGCGGGGCATTACCCTACGAGCAGTACTTC. Its translation is CASSLGGALPYEQYF.

The chain employs TRBV28 and TRBJ1-2; 7 positions agree with TRBD1. The ends lost 3 bases at V and 8 bases at J; junction bases unmatched: 12. Germline lookup yields CDR1 MDHEN and CDR2 SYDVKM. The CDR3 has 15 amino acids. The CDR3 region has the DNA TGTGCCAGCAGTTTTTTAGGGGGCGCACCCGACGGCTACACCTTC. Amino acid sequence: CASSFLGGAPDGYTF.

This chain joins TRBV14 and TRBJ1-4; no definite D call. Trimming pared 2 bases from V and 5 bases from J, leaving 9 bases between. The CDR3 extends over 14 amino acids. In germline, CDR1 is SGHDN, CDR2 FVKESK. The CDR3 region is CASSQWQRNEKLFF. CDR3 coding DNA: TGTGCCAGCAGCCAATGGCAGAGGAATGAAAAACTGTTTTTT.